This is a list of T cell receptor beta chains from one sample in a study of PD-1 blockade in classical Hodgkin lymphoma. Sequencing was performed with immunoSEQ multiplex PCR; in TCRdb, only in-frame clones are kept and a portion is missing. Here the sample spans about 25,000 clones, around 80% being singletons. Sequenced here: CD4+ T cells from blood, sampled before the fourth cycle of nivolumab. The receptors come from a human donor with classical Hodgkin lymphoma. Each CDR3 is given without its conserved first and last residue. Fields, in order: V gene, J gene, CDR3 protein.

>TRBV6-1|TRBJ1-2
ASRGQVTGAGYT
>TRBV28|TRBJ1-2
ASSLDRIYGYT
>TRBV10-3|TRBJ2-4
AISDRTSGDKNIQY
>TRBV2|TRBJ2-3
ASSGRRGRTDTQY
>TRBV5-1|TRBJ2-4
ASKVFPAQNIQY
>TRBV2|TRBJ2-2
ASSPEGSGELF
>TRBV5-1|TRBJ2-7
ASSLAQGRWREQY
>TRBV4-2|TRBJ2-6
ASSQEITRSGANVLT
>TRBV5-4|TRBJ2-3
ASSFNSVASTDTQY
>TRBV6-5|TRBJ2-2
ASSYYGELF
>TRBV7-2|TRBJ1-3
ASSSQGASGNTIY
>TRBV30|TRBJ2-3
AIGTSGGDTQY
>TRBV6-6|TRBJ2-7
ASSYTQEGYEQY
>TRBV9|TRBJ1-1
ASTRRSVNTEAF
>TRBV4-2|TRBJ1-3
ASSQDRTGSGNTIY
>TRBV6-5|TRBJ2-7
ASSQFYFEQY
>TRBV18|TRBJ1-2
ASSLTSDSANYGYT
>TRBV7-9|TRBJ1-1
ASSSDSYRDSF
>TRBV19|TRBJ2-2
ASSIDGGLNTGELF
>TRBV2|TRBJ1-1
ASSYEGGTEAF
>TRBV7-9|TRBJ2-1
ASSPPGTSGGNEQF
>TRBV2|TRBJ1-5
ASSGWSGSNQPQH
>TRBV6-5|TRBJ1-3
ASASSRSGNTIY
>TRBV27|TRBJ2-5
ASSLRRAGGQETQY
>TRBV7-2|TRBJ1-4
ASSFQGAIEKLF
>TRBV4-2|TRBJ2-1
ASSQVLAGAPSSYNEQF
>TRBV10-3|TRBJ2-2
AISTQGQASNTGELF
>TRBV9|TRBJ2-1
ASSETGYYNEQF
>TRBV5-1|TRBJ2-2
ASSLQGASGELF
>TRBV9|TRBJ2-3
ASSVGIGGNTDTQY
>TRBV7-9|TRBJ2-5
ASSLNQETQY
>TRBV2|TRBJ1-2
ASRVTTESYGYT
>TRBV13|TRBJ2-1
ASSPRQGNYNEQF
>TRBV7-2|TRBJ2-5
ASSSSQRGVQETQY
>TRBV7-2|TRBJ1-2
ASSSSFGGYT
>TRBV25-1|TRBJ1-1
ASMMGGGSEAF
>TRBV6-6|TRBJ2-7
ASSYDAAYEQY
>TRBV7-9|TRBJ1-3
ASSPNLGQVTSGNTIY
>TRBV9|TRBJ2-5
ASSVAGQGGETQY
>TRBV19|TRBJ1-4
ASSVLDSSTEKLF
>TRBV5-1|TRBJ1-4
ASSLLETGNEKLF
>TRBV11-3|TRBJ1-6
ASSQAGQQENSPLH
>TRBV6-6|TRBJ1-2
ASIQGVFNYGYT
>TRBV19|TRBJ1-4
ASSIAGQGGELF
>TRBV2|TRBJ2-3
ASGLAGADTQY
>TRBV15|TRBJ2-5
ATSRDDRAGETQY
>TRBV4-1|TRBJ1-3
ASSPAQPRGGNTIY
>TRBV13|TRBJ1-1
ASSSTRQGGVWNTEAF
>TRBV18|TRBJ1-3
ASSPGTSGNTIY
>TRBV10-3|TRBJ1-2
AISENQGEGYT
>TRBV4-1|TRBJ2-2
ASSQDQGADTGELF
>TRBV6-5|TRBJ2-7
ASSLDGATYEQY
>TRBV6-5|TRBJ2-6
ASSYSPGANVLT
>TRBV6-5|TRBJ2-3
ASEEGQGTHTQY
>TRBV11-2|TRBJ1-2
ASSPGQGADGYT
>TRBV19|TRBJ1-6
ASSAGQGGTPLH
>TRBV7-2|TRBJ2-7
ASSLRLYSNEQY
>TRBV18|TRBJ1-2
ASSQQRENYGYT
>TRBV4-3|TRBJ1-1
ASSQDVTGRREAF